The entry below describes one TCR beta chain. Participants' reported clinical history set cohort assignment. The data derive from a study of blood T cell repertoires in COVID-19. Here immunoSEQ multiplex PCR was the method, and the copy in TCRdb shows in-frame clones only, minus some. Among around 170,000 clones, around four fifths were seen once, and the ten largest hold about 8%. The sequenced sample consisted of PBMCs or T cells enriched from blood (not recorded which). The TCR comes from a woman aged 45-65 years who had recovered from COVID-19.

The DNA of the CDR3 is TGTGCCAGCAGCTTAAGACAGATTCGGCACACTGAAGCTTTCTTT. It codes for CASSLRQIRHTEAFF. This chain links TRBV5-6 with TRBJ1-1, with D possibly TRBD1 on 5 matching bases. From germline, CDR1 is SGHDT and CDR2 YYEEEE. V lost 2 bases and J lost 3, with 14 bases in between. The CDR3 is made up of 15 amino acids.